A selection of T cell receptor beta chains follows, all from one sample in a study of T-cell reconstitution after alpha-beta-depleted transplantation in children. TCRdb analysed the PCR reads with MiXCR anew, one entry per CDR3 protein. The sample includes 250,000 to 300,000 distinct CDR3 sequences, about a tenth seen only once; the top ten take 7.5%. The sample here was PBMCs, taken before TCRalphabeta/CD19-depleted stem cell transplant. The receptors were gathered from a boy under two years old with acute myeloid leukemia, due to receive a stem cell transplant. CDR3s include the opening cysteine and the closing phenylalanine or tryptophan. The D gene is left open where the match is weak. Rows may omit the clone size; those that give it use once, few, many or a size class.

V: TRBV28; D: TRBD1; J: TRBJ1-5; size: few; CDR3: CASSLYSGSTGGGSYSNQPQHF; DNA: TGTGCCAGCAGTTTATATTCAGGATCGACAGGGGGGGGCTCTTATAGCAATCAGCCCCAGCATTTT
V: TRBV10-3; D: TRBD1; J: TRBJ2-7; size: many; CDR3: CAISESVGQGRMNNEQYF; DNA: TGTGCCATCAGTGAGTCGGTAGGACAGGGACGGATGAACAACGAGCAGTACTTC
V: TRBV5-1; D: NA; J: TRBJ2-1; size: many; CDR3: CASSPSAYNEQFF; DNA: TGCGCCAGCAGCCCCAGCGCCTACAATGAGCAGTTCTTC
V: TRBV5-1; D: TRBD1; J: TRBJ1-1; size: few; CDR3: CASSFLQGPNTEAFF; DNA: TGCGCCAGCAGCTTCCTACAGGGGCCTAACACTGAAGCTTTCTTT
V: TRBV3-1; D: NA; J: TRBJ2-7; size: NA; CDR3: CASSQAPDRSPSYEQYF; DNA: TGTGCCAGCAGCCAAGCCCCCGATCGCTCGCCCTCCTACGAGCAGTACTTC
V: TRBV11-2; D: TRBD2; J: TRBJ2-7; size: many; CDR3: CASSLPRGGRASYEQYF; DNA: TGTGCCAGCAGCTTACCTCGGGGGGGCCGGGCCTCCTACGAGCAGTACTTC
V: TRBV5-1; D: TRBD2; J: TRBJ2-7; size: many; CDR3: CASSAGTSGSILTHEQYF; DNA: TGCGCCAGCAGCGCGGGGACTAGCGGGAGCATCCTTACCCACGAGCAGTACTTC
V: TRBV20-1; D: NA; J: TRBJ2-6; size: NA; CDR3: CSAREGGGQSGANVLTF; DNA: TGCAGTGCTAGAGAGGGGGGGGGGCAATCTGGGGCCAACGTCCTGACTTTC
V: TRBV12-3/TRBV12-4; D: NA; J: TRBJ2-5; size: many; CDR3: CASSTTGSETQYF; DNA: TGTGCCAGCAGTACCACAGGGTCCGAGACCCAGTACTTC
V: TRBV6-1; D: NA; J: TRBJ2-4; size: NA; CDR3: CASSERPQAPAIQYF; DNA: TGTGCCAGCAGTGAAAGGCCCCAAGCCCCAGCCATTCAGTACTTC
V: TRBV20-1; D: NA; J: TRBJ2-7; size: many; CDR3: CSASRGGLSSYEQYF; DNA: TGCAGTGCAAGCAGGGGCGGGCTCTCCTCCTACGAGCAGTACTTC